Included here is one T cell receptor beta chain sequence, with context. No antigen is known for it. Germline CDR1 and CDR2: MNHEY and SMNVEV (reference sequence). The CDR3 has 13 residues. The V segment lost 4 bases and the J segment 7 bases; nucleotides outside the gene matches: 3. The record originates from a study of cytomegalovirus exposure and HLA in healthy donors. The study ran its PCR with 60 Vbeta and 13 Jbeta primers. TCRdb's table, derived via immunoSEQ multiplex PCR, lists solely in-frame clones and lacks some. The sample holds around 130,000 clones, about 81% seen once. General observations from the study: Common viral pathogens seemed, in a later analysis, to connect with several of the most significant clusters.

The sequencing sample was made of PBMCs. The sequence derives from a woman in her forties in good health and CMV-seropositive. The V gene is TRBV27, the J gene TRBJ1-5, with 8 bases fitting TRBD1. The CDR3 loop reads CASSSQGGQPQHF. DNA for the CDR3: TGTGCCAGCAGTTCACAGGGGGGGCAGCCCCAGCATTTT.